Following are 10 T cell receptor beta chains from one sample sequenced in a study of beta chain features in type 1 diabetes. The investigators reverse transcribed all of the isolated RNA, so they sequenced expressed TCRB transcripts. The assay was immunoSEQ multiplex PCR, and TCRdb's table has in-frame clones only and misses some. The top ten hold about 6.6% of the sample, which has about 320,000 clones, roughly 15% seen once. Specimen: central memory CD4+ T cells from blood. These receptors were obtained from a man in his thirties or forties in good health.

At least ten counts were recorded for this clone. The gene calls are TRBV5-6 and TRBJ2-5, with 8 bases fitting TRBD1. This CDR3 comprises 14 residues. Germline loops: CDR1 SGHDT, CDR2 YYEEEE. Losses at the gene ends were 5 bases for V and 5 bases for J; bases not matched to a gene: 8. CDR3 nucleotides: TGTGCCAGCAGGCGGACAGGGCAAGGCGAGACCCAGTACTTC. Translating it yields CASRRTGQGETQYF.

The sample holds a few counts of this clone. The V gene is TRBV4-3, the J gene TRBJ1-4; D is perhaps TRBD1 (6 bases). This CDR3 has 16 residues. V was shortened by 0 bases and J by 8 bases, with 16 bases between the two germline ends. Per the germline V gene, CDR1 is LGHNA and CDR2 is YSLEER. The CDR3 spells CASSQDMGGGGEKLFF. In DNA, the CDR3 is TGCGCCAGCAGCCAAGATATGGGGGGCGGCGGCGAAAAACTGTTTTTT.

The V and J genes are TRBV7-2 and TRBJ1-5, with 9 bases aligning to TRBD1. The CDR3 has 15 amino acids. Germline CDR1 SGHTA, CDR2 FQGNSA. J gave up 7 bases and V 1 base, and 5 bases lay outside the gene matches. DNA of the CDR3: TGTGCCAGCAGCTTAGGAGGGGACAGGGACCAGCCCCAGCATTTT. This codes for CASSLGGDRDQPQHF. Full variable domain (outside the CDR3, taken from reference TRBV7-2 and TRBJ1-5): GAGVSQSPSNKVTEKGKDVELRCDPISGHTALYWYRQSLGQGLEFLIYFQGNSAPDKSGLPSDRFSAERTGGSVSTLTIQRTQQEDSAVYLCASSLGGDRDQPQHFGDGTRLSIL.

This clone was picked up a small number of times. This chain uses TRBV18 with TRBJ2-7, with 7 bases fitting TRBD1. The CDR3 is 14 residues long. J lost 9 bases, V lost 3 bases, and 11 bases had no gene match. In germline, CDR1 is KGHSH, CDR2 LQKENI. CDR3: CASSPIGTAEVQYV. CDR3 DNA sequence: TGTGCCAGCTCACCGATCGGGACAGCCGAGGTGCAGTACGTC.

The CDR3 loop reads CASSQNGQKNQPQHF. DNA of the CDR3: TGTGCCAGCAGCCAAAATGGACAGAAGAATCAGCCCCAGCATTTT. V is TRBV4-2 and J is TRBJ1-5, with a weak D call TRBD1 (6 bases). The CDR3 totals 15 residues. Trimming stripped 2 bases from V and 4 bases from J, with 12 bases between. Germline V CDR1 and CDR2: LGHNA, YNFKEQ.

The rearrangement joins TRBV14 to TRBJ1-2; D is uncertain. V lost 1 base, J lost 0 bases, and 6 bases lay in between. The CDR3 runs 14 residues. The germline V gene has CDR1 SGHDN and CDR2 FVKESK. The CDR3 DNA reads TGTGCCAGCAGCCAAGTCGGAACTAACTATGGCTACACCTTC. Translation gives CASSQVGTNYGYTF.

This chain uses TRBV30 with TRBJ1-1, with 7 bases aligning to TRBD1. There are 16 residues in the CDR3. With 2 bases clipped from V and 0 bases from J, the junction kept 9 bases outside the gene matches. CDR1 GTSNPN and CDR2 SVGIG come from the germline V gene (reference sequence). This CDR3 reads CAWSPGGFNMNTEAFF. The CDR3 bases are TGTGCCTGGAGTCCAGGGGGTTTTAATATGAACACTGAAGCTTTCTTT.

In its sample, this clone was seen a few times. The chain is built from TRBV5-4 and TRBJ1-2; 8 bases align to TRBD1. This CDR3 is built from 18 residues. V dropped 4 bases and J dropped 0; count of bases not matched to a gene: 14. Per the germline V gene, CDR1 is SGHNT and CDR2 is YYREEE (reference sequence). CDR3 bases: TGTGCCAGCAGCCCGCGAGGGACAGGTTTTGTAGCTAACTATGGCTACACCTTC. It encodes CASSPRGTGFVANYGYTF.

This clone was detected only a few times. The V call is TRBV7-7, the J call TRBJ2-5; D remains ambiguous. Germline V gene data show CDR1 as SSHAT and CDR2 as FNYEAQ (reference sequence). The CDR3 totals 14 residues. V lost 5 bases and J 5 bases, leaving 15 bases between the germline ends. The CDR3 bases are TGTGCCAGCAGCGGTCAAATGGCCGGGGAGACCCAGTACTTC. Translation: CASSGQMAGETQYF.

This chain connects TRBV4-1 to TRBJ2-5; D perhaps matches TRBD2 (7 bases). The CDR3 covers 14 residues. The germline V gene encodes CDR1 MGHRA and CDR2 YSYEKL. The ends were cut back, 1 base at V and 7 bases at J, with 13 bases in the middle. The CDR3 nucleotides are TGCGCCAGCAGCCAAGGGGGGGGCTGGGGGACCCAGTACTTC. Protein: CASSQGGGWGTQYF.